The entry that follows covers one T cell receptor (beta chain) sequence. Original analysis: Amplification from reference gene primers served as the basis for estimated nucleated cell counts. The table came from immunoSEQ multiplex PCR; TCRdb's copy has only in-frame clones and leaves some out. From that table come the V and J calls and clone size; the DNA was used to work out D and trimming. The table has about 490,000 clones, 70% to 90% seen once. The data are from a study of blood T cell repertoires in COVID-19. For the study at large: Researchers got acute and convalescent COVID-19 samples from the United States, Italy and Spain.

With 7 bases removed from V and 0 bases from J, the gap between germline ends came to 14 bases. Germline values: CDR1 LNHDA, CDR2 SQIVND (reference sequence). This CDR3 spans 15 amino acids. J is TRBJ2-3 and V is TRBV19, with D maybe TRBD2 (5 bases). The receptor was isolated from a human donor in a cohort sampled during active COVID-19. The sequencing sample was made of peripheral blood. The CDR3 region has the DNA TGTGCCAGTACCTGGGCGGGCTCGAGCACAGATACGCAGTATTTT. This codes for CASTWAGSSTDTQYF.